A single sample gave rise to the 4 T cell receptor beta chains below, sequenced in a study of blood T cell repertoires in COVID-19. Sequenced by immunoSEQ multiplex PCR; TCRdb stores in-frame clones only, minus some. Of fewer than 110,000 clones detected, over 60% appear once; the ten largest clones hold roughly 4%. Sequenced: peripheral blood. These receptors were obtained from a man in his 70s with acute or convalescent COVID-19.

J is TRBJ1-1 and V is TRBV6-1; D is undetermined. The CDR3 extends over 13 amino acids. The germline gives CDR1 MNHNS, CDR2 SASEGT. Deletions cut 3 bases from V and 5 bases from J, with 10 bases between. The CDR3 here is CASSEGQWTEAFF. CDR3 in DNA: TGTGCCAGCAGTGAGGGCCAGTGGACTGAAGCTTTCTTT.

The chain couples TRBV6-5 to TRBJ2-7; 12 bases match TRBD1. The CDR3 runs to 15 residues. With 5 bases clipped from V and 7 bases from J, the junction kept 9 bases outside the gene matches. Germline assignment: CDR1 MNHEY and CDR2 SVGAGI. CDR3 region: CASSPRDRGQGEQYF. In DNA form, the CDR3 reads TGTGCCAGCAGTCCCAGGGACAGGGGGCAAGGGGAGCAGTACTTC.

This chain connects TRBV7-8 to TRBJ2-1; the D gene is possibly TRBD2 (5 bases). The CDR3 covers 17 residues. Deletions cut 2 bases from V and 2 bases from J, with 16 bases between. Germline lookup yields CDR1 SGHVS and CDR2 FQNEAQ. CDR3 bases: TGTGCCAGCAGCTTAAGCCTAGCAACGACCCCCTACAATGAGCAGTTCTTC. Residues: CASSLSLATTPYNEQFF.

The chain joins TRBV6-6 to TRBJ2-1; the D is unclear. V was pared by 5 bases and J by 9 bases, with 14 bases between. The CDR3 is made up of 13 amino acids. Looked up from germline, CDR1 is MNHNY and CDR2 is SVGAGI (reference sequence). The CDR3 region has the DNA TGTGCCAGCAGTACGGAAGTCCGGAGTGAGCAGTTCTTC. Translation gives CASSTEVRSEQFF.